This T cell receptor (beta chain) was sequenced in a study of Graves' ophthalmopathy and Graves' hyperthyroidism listed by TCRdb under 2018. Notes on the research overall: Peripheral blood was collected at initial diagnosis, prior to any treatment. The study used signatures of the TCR beta repertoire to tell Graves' ophthalmopathy apart from Graves' hyperthyroidism and to predict which patients would progress to ophthalmopathy. In total, some 130 blood samples were TCR-sequenced: fewer than 50 ophthalmopathy, around 75 hyperthyroidism and roughly 17 hyperthyroidism-to-ophthalmopathy patients. A discovery set of 95 to 100 patients (43 ophthalmopathy, 60 or so stable hyperthyroidism) was enrolled to explore V-J signatures distinguishing ophthalmopathy from hyperthyroidism. The independent validation cohort included 20 or so hyperthyroidism patients plus 17 patients who later progressed from hyperthyroidism to ophthalmopathy. T-cell repertoires of thyroid tissue and blood were compared in about 6 hyperthyroidism patients. Once sampling was done, hyperthyroidism patients were given methimazole at a starting dose of 30 mg daily, while ophthalmopathy patients were given high-dose intravenous methylprednisolone. For training and testing, the roughly 100 patients in the discovery cohort were randomly divided in a 7:3 ratio. The paper as a whole reports these results and caveats: In validation, the model predicted ophthalmopathy progression with about 70% sensitivity and 72.22% specificity; 12 predicted patients were CT-confirmed with GO in a median of approximately 6.2 months. Most expanded thyroid clonotypes with a frequency above 0.001 also appeared in blood, which suggests that blood repertoires may reflect the immune response in the thyroid. Ophthalmopathy was separated from stable hyperthyroidism by the 13-signature model with roughly 90% sensitivity and about 81% specificity in cross-validation and with 80%/75% in the test set. Sample size was not predetermined statistically, and investigators were not blinded to group allocation.

For repertoire sequencing, the TCR beta CDR3 regions were amplified from RNA transcripts. The first round was an RT-PCR using HTBI primers with the Qiagen OneStep RT-PCR kit, and this first round was followed by a second-round multiplex PCR, then size selection and purification. Libraries were sequenced on an Illumina HiSeq2000 using paired-end 100 bp reads. Per the authors' processing: SOAPnuke was used to process the reads, removing any read that contained adapters or uncalled bases, had a mean Phred below 15, or lacked an exact match to the constant primer or identifier. COPE v1.2.5 was used to merge the high-quality paired reads. Clonotypes were defined as unique nucleotide sequences and were aligned to IMGT TRB V, D and J references using MiTCR v1.1. The analysis was limited to V-J combinations with a frequency above 0.0001, which together covered just over 98% of the repertoires. A TCR clonal expansion and chaos score per V-J combination was defined as the ratio of F50 clonal expansion to chaos observed in the TCRdist matrix. Welch's t-statistics and random forest were used to reduce the features to around 13 V-J combinations, which were then used as input to a naive Bayes classifier. The Morisita-Horn index was used to measure how similar the thyroid and blood repertoires were. TCRdb took the public reads, trimmed them with fastp at Q25, ran MiXCR for clone calling and kept in-frame beta chains. Merged by CDR3 protein, the rows form single entries marked with the most common genes and DNA. What appears here as the V and J calls and clone size reflects TCRdb's work, not the paper's. Here the sample has approximately 460,000 distinct CDR3 sequences; approximately 14% occur a single time. Of the sample, 8% to 10% falls within the top ten clones.

Ophthalmopathy patients were characterized by moderately to severely active disease, a Clinical Activity Score of at least 3, a NOSPECS grade of at least 4, and a disease duration under 3 months. Patients with other autoimmune diseases, uncontrolled infections, pregnancy or lactation were excluded from the study. Diagnosis relied on clinical symptoms, serum thyroxine, TRAb, thyroid ultrasound and orbital computed tomography. Ficoll-Paque density gradient centrifugation was used to isolate PBMCs from about 9.4 ml of fresh peripheral blood. Trizol reagent was used to extract the total RNA, and its quality was then checked on an Agilent 2100 Bioanalyzer. Of note for this clonotype: Its antigen specificity is not known. No base qualities exist here, and no much larger clone lies one base off it.

This sequence was found in a woman in her 30s with Graves' ophthalmopathy. Donor details come from another sample of the same person, matched by shared clones. The sequenced sample consisted of blood.

The nucleotide sequence is given as TGTGCCAGCAGCGTAGAAGGACAGGGGAATTCACCCCTCCACTTT. It codes for CASSVEGQGNSPLHF. The chain joins TRBV9 to TRBJ1-6, with TRBD1 matching 9 junction bases. For this chain, trimming is 0 bases at the V end and 7 bases at the J end, and the number of junction bases without a gene match is 2. The CDR3, from cysteine to phenylalanine, totals 15 residues. CDR3 DNA only is kept here, 45 bases in frame from base 1. From the germline V gene, CDR1 is SGDLS and CDR2 is YYNGEE.